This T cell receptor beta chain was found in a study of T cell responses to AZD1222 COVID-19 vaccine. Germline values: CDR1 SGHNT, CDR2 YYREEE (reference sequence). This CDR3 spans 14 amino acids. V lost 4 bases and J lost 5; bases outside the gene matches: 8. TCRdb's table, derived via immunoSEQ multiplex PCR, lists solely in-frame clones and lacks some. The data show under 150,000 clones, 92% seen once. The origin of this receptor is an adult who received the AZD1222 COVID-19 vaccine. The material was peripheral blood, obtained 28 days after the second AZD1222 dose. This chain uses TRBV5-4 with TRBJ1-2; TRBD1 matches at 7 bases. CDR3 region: CASSRGTATYGYTF. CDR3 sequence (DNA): TGTGCCAGCAGCAGGGGGACAGCAACATATGGCTACACCTTC.